This T cell receptor beta chain was sequenced during a study of cytomegalovirus exposure and HLA in healthy donors. Notes on the study in general: Sequence variants that were highly shared formed a cluster that was likely a sequencing artifact. When presence/absence was analysed, sequencing depth was taken to be roughly uniform across donors. The study designated 160 or so TCR beta chains cytomegalovirus-associated.

In regard to this clone: The target antigen is unknown.

With 60 Vbeta and 13 Jbeta primers, the PCR was carried out. TCRdb's copy holds only in-frame clones and misses some; the assay was immunoSEQ multiplex PCR. The data hold 150,000 to 200,000 clones, with more than 75% observed a single time. The germline gives CDR1 MNHEY, CDR2 SMNVEV (reference sequence). This CDR3 is built from 20 residues. V lost 5 bases, J lost 0 bases, and 18 bases stayed unmatched. Unrecorded immune exposure was likely among donors, who were nominally healthy when sampled. The specimen sequenced was PBMCs. The receptor's source is a middle-aged man in good health and CMV-seronegative. The rearrangement links TRBV27 to TRBJ1-3; TRBD1 agrees at 8 bases. The CDR3 protein is CASSPHGQGKSNPSGNTIYF. CDR3 in DNA: TGTGCCAGCAGTCCCCACGGACAGGGCAAGAGTAACCCCTCTGGAAACACCATATATTTT.